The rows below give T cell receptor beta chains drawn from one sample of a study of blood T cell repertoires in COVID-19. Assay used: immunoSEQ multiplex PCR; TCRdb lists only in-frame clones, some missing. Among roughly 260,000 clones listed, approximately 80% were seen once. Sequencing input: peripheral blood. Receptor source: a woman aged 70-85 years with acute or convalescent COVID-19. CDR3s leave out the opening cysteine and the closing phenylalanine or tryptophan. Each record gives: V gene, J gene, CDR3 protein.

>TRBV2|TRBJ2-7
ATTVQGASYEQY
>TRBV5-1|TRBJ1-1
ASSLGGQAARTEAF
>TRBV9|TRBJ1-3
ASSVASGSSGNTIY
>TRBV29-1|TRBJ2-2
SVVDSANTGELF
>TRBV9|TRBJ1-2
ASSASLDFNYGYT
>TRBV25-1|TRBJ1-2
ASSDPNGDGYT
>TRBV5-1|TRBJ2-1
ASSLRGSYNEQF
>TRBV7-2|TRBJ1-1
ASSFWDGRTEAF
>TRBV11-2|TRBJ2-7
ASSLQGTASSYEQY
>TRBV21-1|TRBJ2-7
ASSKLRGSYEQY